This TCR beta chain is from a study of T cell changes during pregnancy in multiple sclerosis. The V segment lost 8 bases and the J segment 3 bases; nucleotides outside the gene matches: 13. This CDR3 comprises 15 residues. The V gene's germline CDR1 is LNHDA and CDR2 SQIVND (reference sequence). Sequenced by immunoSEQ multiplex PCR; TCRdb stores in-frame clones only, minus some. The sample holds around 35,000 clones; 90% are singletons and the top ten take 12%. The chain couples TRBV19 to TRBJ2-7, with 7 bases identical to TRBD1. Sequenced material: CD8+ T cells from peripheral blood mononuclear cells, taken in the first trimester of pregnancy. This receptor was identified in a female donor with multiple sclerosis, enrolled in a pregnancy study. CDR3 coding DNA: TGTGCCAGTTCGTGGACAGGTCCAACCGGCTACGAGCAGTACTTC. Residues: CASSWTGPTGYEQYF.